Sequencing of this TCR beta chain was carried out in a study of blood T cell repertoires in COVID-19. CDR3 length: 18 residues. Germline CDR1 reads SQVTM; CDR2 reads ANQGSEA. Trimming took 6 bases from V and 3 from J; bases not matched to a gene: 14. Produced via immunoSEQ multiplex PCR; TCRdb's table is partial and in-frame only. The sample has under 200,000 clones; 86% are singletons. This TCR was sampled from a woman aged 55 to 70 with COVID-19, enrolled during active disease. The chain carries TRBV29-1 and TRBJ2-6; 10 bases map to TRBD1. The sequencing sample was made of peripheral blood. The CDR3, as DNA: TGCAGCGTGCGACTTACCGGGACAGGGGCGTTTGGGGCCAACGTCCTGACTTTC. Residues: CSVRLTGTGAFGANVLTF.